These T cell receptor beta chains were read from a single sample in a study of CD8 T cells in ankylosing spondylitis. MiXCR, applied by TCRdb to the 5' RACE reads, yields one record per CDR3 protein. This table holds more than 500,000 distinct CDR3 sequences, 5.3% found once. Sequencing used blood, either unsorted or a sorted T cell fraction (not recorded which). The receptors shown here come from a male donor with ankylosing spondylitis. The CDR3 runs from the conserved cysteine through the conserved F or W. Each record gives: clone size, J gene, V gene, D gene, CDR3 DNA, CDR3 protein. A D gene is named only where the DNA matches it firmly. Not all rows give a size; the values are once, few, many and, for expanded clones, a class.

clone_size: many; j_call: TRBJ1-1; v_call: TRBV20-1; d_call: .; cdr3_nt: TGCAGTGCCCAGAGGGGGGCGAACACTGAAGCTTTCTTT; cdr3_aa: CSAQRGANTEAFF
clone_size: .; j_call: TRBJ2-7; v_call: TRBV4-2; d_call: .; cdr3_nt: TGTGCCATCAGCCCTCGGCCCTCCTACGGGCAGTACTTC; cdr3_aa: CAISPRPSYGQYF
clone_size: many; j_call: TRBJ2-5; v_call: TRBV11-2; d_call: .; cdr3_nt: TGTGCCAGCAGCCTTAGGGGGGACTGGGCGGTTGTCGAGACCCAGTACTTC; cdr3_aa: CASSLRGDWAVVETQYF
clone_size: many; j_call: TRBJ1-2; v_call: TRBV29-1; d_call: TRBD1; cdr3_nt: TGCAGCGTTGCGGGGACAGGGGACCTTACTAACTATGGCTACACCTTC; cdr3_aa: CSVAGTGDLTNYGYTF
clone_size: .; j_call: TRBJ1-4; v_call: TRBV10-3; d_call: TRBD1; cdr3_nt: TGTGCCATCAGTAGATCGACAGGGGCAGGGGAAAAACTGTTTTTT; cdr3_aa: CAISRSTGAGEKLFF
clone_size: many; j_call: TRBJ2-1; v_call: TRBV20-1; d_call: TRBD2; cdr3_nt: TGCAGTGCTAGAGATGTAGCGGGAGTCGTCTCCTACAATGAGCAGTTCTTC; cdr3_aa: CSARDVAGVVSYNEQFF
clone_size: many; j_call: TRBJ2-1; v_call: TRBV15; d_call: .; cdr3_nt: TGTGCCACCAGCAGAGACGGGCATGAGCAGTTCTTC; cdr3_aa: CATSRDGHEQFF
clone_size: few; j_call: TRBJ2-1; v_call: TRBV5-5; d_call: .; cdr3_nt: TGTGCCAGCAGCACAACAGGGTCGTCCTACAATGAGCAGTTCTTC; cdr3_aa: CASSTTGSSYNEQFF
clone_size: .; j_call: TRBJ2-2; v_call: TRBV6-1; d_call: TRBD1; cdr3_nt: TGTGCCAGCAGATCGGCACAGGGGGCGAACACCGGGGAGCTGTTTTTT; cdr3_aa: CASRSAQGANTGELFF
clone_size: .; j_call: TRBJ2-3; v_call: TRBV9; d_call: .; cdr3_nt: TGTGCCAGCAGCGTAGCAGGGCTAGTCGGGTACACAGATACGCAGTATTTT; cdr3_aa: CASSVAGLVGYTDTQYF
clone_size: many; j_call: TRBJ2-1; v_call: TRBV28; d_call: .; cdr3_nt: TGTGCCAGCACCTTGCAAGGGAATCGGCAGTTCTTC; cdr3_aa: CASTLQGNRQFF
clone_size: many; j_call: TRBJ2-4; v_call: TRBV28; d_call: TRBD1; cdr3_nt: TGTGCCAGCAGCTACGACAAGGGGGCCAAGGGGAAAAACATTCAGTACTTC; cdr3_aa: CASSYDKGAKGKNIQYF
clone_size: .; j_call: TRBJ2-5; v_call: TRBV20-1; d_call: TRBD2; cdr3_nt: TGCAGTGCTAGAGATCAAAGGACTAGAGGGTACCAAGAGACCCAGTACTTC; cdr3_aa: CSARDQRTRGYQETQYF
clone_size: few; j_call: TRBJ2-5; v_call: TRBV7-9; d_call: .; cdr3_nt: TGTGCCAGCAGCCAAAGGGGGACAAAAGGGGAGACCCAGTACTTC; cdr3_aa: CASSQRGTKGETQYF
clone_size: many; j_call: TRBJ2-1; v_call: TRBV2; d_call: TRBD1; cdr3_nt: TGTGCCAGCAGTGGGACAGGGAGTTCAGATGAGCAGTTCTTC; cdr3_aa: CASSGTGSSDEQFF
clone_size: many; j_call: TRBJ1-2; v_call: TRBV6-5; d_call: .; cdr3_nt: TGTGCCAGCAGTCCCGGACAGGGCTACACCTTC; cdr3_aa: CASSPGQGYTF
clone_size: many; j_call: TRBJ1-2; v_call: TRBV11-2; d_call: .; cdr3_nt: TGTGCCAGCAGCTTATCTTCTAGCTATGGCTACACCTTC; cdr3_aa: CASSLSSSYGYTF
clone_size: many; j_call: TRBJ2-7; v_call: TRBV5-6; d_call: .; cdr3_nt: TGTGCCAGCAGCTTGGGGGGGTCCCATCCCTACGAGCAGTACTTC; cdr3_aa: CASSLGGSHPYEQYF
clone_size: many; j_call: TRBJ1-2; v_call: TRBV5-1; d_call: .; cdr3_nt: TGCGCCAGCAGCTTGGACGGCAGAGTTAACTATGGCTACACCTTC; cdr3_aa: CASSLDGRVNYGYTF
clone_size: many; j_call: TRBJ2-5; v_call: TRBV6-2/TRBV6-3; d_call: TRBD1; cdr3_nt: TGTGCCAGCAGTCCCAGGAGGGGACAGGGGCAAGAGACCCAGTACTTC; cdr3_aa: CASSPRRGQGQETQYF